A single sample is the source of the 10 T cell receptor beta chains below, sequenced in a study of blood T cells in healthy people across ages. A second PCR of about 6 to 11 cycles used a sample-barcoded 5' primer and a J-beta primer mix. MiXCR, applied by TCRdb to the 5' RACE reads, yields one record per CDR3 protein. The sample contains under 1 million distinct CDR3 sequences, roughly 44% of which appear only once. Sequencing was carried out using blood. These receptors all stem from a man aged 55-75 years in good health.

The chain combines TRBV12-3 or TRBV12-4 with TRBJ2-1; no clear D gene. The CDR3 consists of 12 residues. The V end lost 7 bases, the J end lost 9 bases, and 13 bases lay between the germline ends. CDR3 residues: CASTSWGTEQFF. Here the CDR3 DNA reads TGTGCCAGCACCTCTTGGGGAACTGAGCAGTTCTTC.

In this sample, this clonotype turned up once. The gene calls are TRBV10-3 and TRBJ2-3; D is possibly TRBD2 (5 bases). Per germline, CDR1 ENHRY and CDR2 SYGVKD. The CDR3 spans 12 residues. V was pared by 8 bases and J by 3 bases, with 9 bases between. The CDR3 loop reads CAIGRGTDTQYF. The CDR3 DNA is TGTGCCATCGGACGGGGAACAGATACGCAGTATTTT.

The rearrangement links TRBV20-1 to TRBJ2-5; D is perhaps TRBD2 (7 bases). The J call may be mistaken, given a closer DNA end match to TRBJ2-7. The CDR3 has 15 residues. The germline gives CDR1 DFQATT, CDR2 SNEGSKA (reference sequence). As DNA, the CDR3 is TGCAGTGCTAGAGATGCGAGGCGGGGGCCCTACGAGCAGTACTTC. The encoded protein is CSARDARRGPYEQYF.

This sequence joins TRBV4-3 and TRBJ1-1; no firm D call. CDR1 and CDR2 from the germline V gene are LGHNA and YSLEER. V lost 0 bases and J lost 6, with 14 bases in between. The CDR3 spans 15 residues. CDR3 bases: TGCGCCAGCAGCCAAGAACTCCTTTCGAGGGCTGAAGCTTTCTTT. This codes for CASSQELLSRAEAFF.

The chain carries TRBV20-1 and TRBJ2-3; D possibly corresponds to TRBD2 (7 bases). V was shortened by 3 bases and J by 5 bases, with 21 bases between the two germline ends. There are 16 residues in the CDR3. Germline assignment: CDR1 DFQATT and CDR2 SNEGSKA (reference sequence). The CDR3 reads CSARPPLGGGQDTQYF. In DNA form, the CDR3 reads TGCAGTGCTAGGCCGCCTCTTGGGGGGGGCCAAGATACGCAGTATTTT.

Ten or more counts support this clonotype. The chain couples TRBV6-2 or TRBV6-3 to TRBJ2-6, with D unclear. V dropped 8 bases and J dropped 4 bases, with 12 bases sitting between them. Germline CDR1 reads MNHEY; CDR2 reads SVGEGT. This CDR3 region has 14 residues. CDR3 nucleotides: TGTGCCAGCCGTGGGTCCTCGGGGGCCAACGTCCTGACTTTC. Translation gives CASRGSSGANVLTF.

The chain links TRBV4-2 to TRBJ1-4; D not resolved. This CDR3 contains 16 residues. V shed 0 bases and J shed 3 bases, with 11 bases lying between them. Germline CDR1 LGHNA, CDR2 YNFKEQ. In nucleotides, the CDR3 is TGTGCCAGCAGCCAAGATCTGCGGTCGTCTAATGAAAAACTGTTTTTT. Amino acid sequence: CASSQDLRSSNEKLFF.

This clonotype appeared a single time. CDR3 nucleotides: TGTGCCAGCAGCCCCATTAGTTCGGCCTCAAAAAGCGGGGGGCGCACAGATACGCAGTATTTT. Residues: CASSPISSASKSGGRTDTQYF. This chain connects TRBV11-2 to TRBJ2-3; the match to TRBD2 covers 9 bases. CDR3 length equals 21 residues. Losses at the gene ends were 5 bases for V and 1 base for J; bases not matched to a gene: 22. Germline loops: CDR1 SGHAT, CDR2 FQNNGV.

The V call is TRBV25-1, the J call TRBJ2-3, with D hard to call. This CDR3 is built from 17 residues. The V end lost 1 base, the J end lost 4 bases, and 18 bases lay between the germline ends. Germline lookup yields CDR1 MGHDK and CDR2 SYGVNS. The chain's CDR3 is CASSEFVGGPAPDTQYF. CDR3 in DNA: TGTGCCAGCAGTGAATTCGTTGGCGGTCCAGCCCCAGATACGCAGTATTTT.

This clonotype was detected a few times. This chain uses TRBV27 with TRBJ2-7; TRBD2 aligns across 8 bases. CDR1 and CDR2 (germline): MNHEY, SMNVEV (reference sequence). CDR3 length: 15 amino acids. The V gene end was trimmed by 5 bases and the J gene end by 4 bases; junction bases not matched to a gene: 10. Written as DNA, the CDR3 is TGTGCCAGCAGTACCCCGGGACTAGGACGGTACGAGCAGTACTTC. Protein: CASSTPGLGRYEQYF.